These T cell receptor beta chains were read from a single sample in a study of identical twins. Each CDR3 protein is one row after TCRdb ran MiXCR on the 5' RACE reads. Among hundreds of thousands of distinct CDR3 sequences listed, roughly 6% were seen once. Input material: naive T cells sorted from blood. All receptors come from a man younger than 30 in good health. Both conserved end residues are part of each CDR3. A D gene is named only where the DNA matches it firmly. A row's size may be missing; if present it is once, few, many or a size class.

clone size: few; J gene: TRBJ2-1; D gene: .; CDR3 length: 13; V gene: TRBV5-5; CDR3 protein: CASMEEPYNEQFF; CDR3 DNA: TGTGCCAGCATGGAGGAGCCCTACAATGAGCAGTTCTTC
clone size: many; J gene: TRBJ2-1; D gene: TRBD1; CDR3 length: 13; V gene: TRBV12-3/TRBV12-4; CDR3 protein: CASKTGGTNEQFF; CDR3 DNA: TGTGCCAGCAAGACAGGGGGTACCAATGAGCAGTTCTTC
clone size: many; J gene: TRBJ1-2; D gene: TRBD1; CDR3 length: 15; V gene: TRBV15; CDR3 protein: CATSRDMTGNYGYTF; CDR3 DNA: TGTGCCACCAGCAGGGACATGACAGGGAACTATGGCTACACCTTC
clone size: many; J gene: TRBJ1-1; D gene: .; CDR3 length: 12; V gene: TRBV5-1; CDR3 protein: CASSLERAEAFF; CDR3 DNA: TGCGCCAGCAGCTTGGAACGGGCGGAAGCTTTCTTT
clone size: many; J gene: TRBJ2-5; D gene: TRBD1; CDR3 length: 16; V gene: TRBV24-1; CDR3 protein: CATSDFRTGNEETQYF; CDR3 DNA: TGTGCCACCAGTGATTTCCGGACAGGGAATGAAGAGACCCAGTACTTC
clone size: many; J gene: TRBJ2-1; D gene: .; CDR3 length: 15; V gene: TRBV24-1; CDR3 protein: CATSGSRSSYNEQFF; CDR3 DNA: TGTGCCACCAGTGGCAGTAGGAGCTCCTACAATGAGCAGTTCTTC
clone size: many; J gene: TRBJ1-4; D gene: .; CDR3 length: 13; V gene: TRBV29-1; CDR3 protein: CSAMGRLNEKLFF; CDR3 DNA: TGCAGCGCCATGGGACGGCTTAATGAAAAACTGTTTTTT
clone size: few; J gene: TRBJ2-2; D gene: .; CDR3 length: 14; V gene: TRBV19; CDR3 protein: CASRVLRNTGELFF; CDR3 DNA: TGTGCCAGTAGGGTACTAAGGAACACCGGGGAGCTGTTTTTT
clone size: many; J gene: TRBJ2-2; D gene: .; CDR3 length: 12; V gene: TRBV12-3/TRBV12-4; CDR3 protein: CAMGGAPGELFF; CDR3 DNA: TGTGCTATGGGTGGGGCCCCCGGGGAGCTGTTTTTT
clone size: many; J gene: TRBJ2-7; D gene: TRBD2; CDR3 length: 16; V gene: TRBV5-6; CDR3 protein: CASSLVSLAGFYEQYF; CDR3 DNA: TGTGCCAGCAGCTTGGTTTCTTTAGCGGGATTCTACGAGCAGTACTTC
clone size: few; J gene: TRBJ1-2; D gene: TRBD1; CDR3 length: 17; V gene: TRBV5-1; CDR3 protein: CASSLTSSGQGANGYTF; CDR3 DNA: TGCGCCAGCAGCTTGACCTCCTCCGGACAGGGGGCGAATGGCTACACCTTC
clone size: many; J gene: TRBJ2-1; D gene: TRBD2; CDR3 length: 13; V gene: TRBV20-1; CDR3 protein: CSGGTSGWSEQFF; CDR3 DNA: TGCAGTGGTGGGACTAGCGGCTGGAGTGAGCAGTTCTTC
clone size: .; J gene: TRBJ2-1; D gene: TRBD2; CDR3 length: 17; V gene: TRBV7-2; CDR3 protein: CASSLGSWTSSYNEQFF; CDR3 DNA: TGTGCCAGCAGCTTAGGTTCTTGGACTAGCTCCTACAATGAGCAGTTCTTC
clone size: many; J gene: TRBJ1-4; D gene: .; CDR3 length: 13; V gene: TRBV7-2; CDR3 protein: CASSLVGGDKLFF; CDR3 DNA: TGTGCCAGCAGCTTAGTCGGGGGGGACAAACTGTTTTTT
clone size: many; J gene: TRBJ2-1; D gene: TRBD2; CDR3 length: 17; V gene: TRBV7-8; CDR3 protein: CASSLYLREGLGSEQFF; CDR3 DNA: TGTGCCAGCAGCTTGTACTTGCGGGAGGGCCTCGGTTCCGAGCAGTTCTTC
clone size: .; J gene: TRBJ2-3; D gene: .; CDR3 length: 14; V gene: TRBV29-1; CDR3 protein: CSVGEGTSTDTQYF; CDR3 DNA: TGCAGCGTTGGAGAGGGGACGAGCACAGATACGCAGTATTTT
clone size: many; J gene: TRBJ1-5; D gene: .; CDR3 length: 14; V gene: TRBV12-3/TRBV12-4; CDR3 protein: CASSPRISNQPQHF; CDR3 DNA: TGTGCCAGCAGTCCCCGGATTAGCAATCAGCCCCAGCATTTT
clone size: many; J gene: TRBJ2-1; D gene: TRBD2; CDR3 length: 16; V gene: TRBV4-1; CDR3 protein: CASSYQLAGDGNEQFF; CDR3 DNA: TGCGCCAGCAGCTACCAACTAGCGGGAGACGGCAATGAGCAGTTCTTC
clone size: many; J gene: TRBJ2-3; D gene: TRBD1; CDR3 length: 14; V gene: TRBV9; CDR3 protein: CASSTGGSTDTQYF; CDR3 DNA: TGTGCCAGCAGCACAGGGGGGAGCACAGATACGCAGTATTTT
clone size: many; J gene: TRBJ2-7; D gene: .; CDR3 length: 14; V gene: TRBV12-3/TRBV12-4; CDR3 protein: CASSFGPSLAEQYF; CDR3 DNA: TGTGCCAGCAGTTTTGGGCCCTCTTTGGCCGAGCAGTACTTC
clone size: many; J gene: TRBJ2-3; D gene: .; CDR3 length: 14; V gene: TRBV12-3/TRBV12-4; CDR3 protein: CASSWGSAADTQYF; CDR3 DNA: TGTGCCAGCAGTTGGGGATCGGCGGCAGATACGCAGTATTTT
clone size: .; J gene: TRBJ2-3; D gene: .; CDR3 length: 14; V gene: TRBV4-1; CDR3 protein: CASSHILVSDTQYF; CDR3 DNA: TGCGCCAGCAGCCATATTCTTGTTTCCGATACGCAGTATTTT
clone size: few; J gene: TRBJ2-7; D gene: TRBD2; CDR3 length: 15; V gene: TRBV20-1; CDR3 protein: CSAREPSGSHYEQYF; CDR3 DNA: TGCAGTGCTAGAGAACCTAGCGGGAGTCATTACGAGCAGTACTTC
clone size: many; J gene: TRBJ2-7; D gene: TRBD1; CDR3 length: 14; V gene: TRBV12-3/TRBV12-4; CDR3 protein: CASSRQGAVYEQYF; CDR3 DNA: TGTGCCAGCAGCCGACAGGGGGCGGTCTACGAGCAGTACTTC
clone size: many; J gene: TRBJ2-1; D gene: TRBD2; CDR3 length: 17; V gene: TRBV7-7; CDR3 protein: CASSRGLAGVTYNEQFF; CDR3 DNA: TGTGCCAGCAGCCGCGGACTAGCGGGAGTTACCTACAATGAGCAGTTCTTC
clone size: many; J gene: TRBJ2-1; D gene: TRBD2; CDR3 length: 14; V gene: TRBV20-1; CDR3 protein: CSATTSGRENEQFF; CDR3 DNA: TGCAGTGCCACGACTAGCGGGAGGGAGAATGAGCAGTTCTTC
clone size: few; J gene: TRBJ1-5; D gene: .; CDR3 length: 16; V gene: TRBV6-2/TRBV6-3; CDR3 protein: CASSYRPGVSNQPQHF; CDR3 DNA: TGTGCCAGCAGTTACCGTCCAGGGGTTAGCAATCAGCCCCAGCATTTT
clone size: .; J gene: TRBJ2-1; D gene: .; CDR3 length: 14; V gene: TRBV7-3; CDR3 protein: CASSPTPSWDEQFF; CDR3 DNA: TGTGCCAGCAGCCCCACCCCCTCCTGGGATGAGCAGTTCTTC
clone size: few; J gene: TRBJ2-7; D gene: TRBD1; CDR3 length: 18; V gene: TRBV6-2/TRBV6-3; CDR3 protein: CASSYSMSSGQGSYEQYF; CDR3 DNA: TGTGCCAGCAGTTACTCGATGTCTTCGGGACAGGGATCCTACGAGCAGTACTTC
clone size: many; J gene: TRBJ2-5; D gene: TRBD2; CDR3 length: 16; V gene: TRBV20-1; CDR3 protein: CSAQAGTSGRADAQYF; CDR3 DNA: TGCAGTGCTCAAGCGGGGACTAGCGGGAGGGCCGACGCCCAGTACTTC
clone size: many; J gene: TRBJ2-1; D gene: .; CDR3 length: 12; V gene: TRBV29-1; CDR3 protein: CSARGTRGEQFF; CDR3 DNA: TGCAGCGCACGGGGGACCAGGGGTGAGCAGTTCTTC
clone size: few; J gene: TRBJ2-7; D gene: .; CDR3 length: 13; V gene: TRBV2; CDR3 protein: CASSEGSIYEQYF; CDR3 DNA: TGTGCCAGCAGTGAAGGTAGTATTTACGAGCAGTACTTC
clone size: .; J gene: TRBJ2-1; D gene: TRBD2; CDR3 length: 16; V gene: TRBV5-1; CDR3 protein: CASSVGLAGDHNEQFF; CDR3 DNA: TGCGCCAGCAGCGTGGGACTAGCGGGGGACCACAATGAGCAGTTCTTC
clone size: .; J gene: TRBJ2-2; D gene: .; CDR3 length: 14; V gene: TRBV20-1; CDR3 protein: CSAQTLTNTGELFF; CDR3 DNA: TGCAGTGCTCAAACACTAACGAACACCGGGGAGCTGTTTTTT
clone size: medium-sized; J gene: TRBJ2-7; D gene: .; CDR3 length: 16; V gene: TRBV10-2; CDR3 protein: CASSNLGPEGPYEQYF; CDR3 DNA: TGCGCCAGCAGCAATCTAGGGCCCGAGGGCCCCTACGAGCAGTACTTC